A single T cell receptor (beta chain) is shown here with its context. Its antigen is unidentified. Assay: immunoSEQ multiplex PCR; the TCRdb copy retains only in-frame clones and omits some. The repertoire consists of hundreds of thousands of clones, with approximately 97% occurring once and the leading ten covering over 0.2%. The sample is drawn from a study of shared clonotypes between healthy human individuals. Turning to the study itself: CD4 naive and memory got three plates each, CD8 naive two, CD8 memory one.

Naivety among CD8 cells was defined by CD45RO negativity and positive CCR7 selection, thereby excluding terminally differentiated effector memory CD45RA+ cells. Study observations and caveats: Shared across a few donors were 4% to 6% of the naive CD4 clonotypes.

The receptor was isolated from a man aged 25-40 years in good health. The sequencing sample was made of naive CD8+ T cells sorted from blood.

This CDR3 reads CASSYPGQADYGYTF. The CDR3 DNA reads as TGTGCCAGCAGCTACCCAGGACAGGCCGACTATGGCTACACCTTC. This rearrangement joins TRBV7-9 to TRBJ1-2; the match to TRBD1 covers 7 bases. The CDR3 totals 15 residues. Germline CDR1 and CDR2: SEHNR and FQNEAQ (reference sequence). V lost 4 bases to trimming and J lost 3 bases; unmatched junction nucleotides: 8.